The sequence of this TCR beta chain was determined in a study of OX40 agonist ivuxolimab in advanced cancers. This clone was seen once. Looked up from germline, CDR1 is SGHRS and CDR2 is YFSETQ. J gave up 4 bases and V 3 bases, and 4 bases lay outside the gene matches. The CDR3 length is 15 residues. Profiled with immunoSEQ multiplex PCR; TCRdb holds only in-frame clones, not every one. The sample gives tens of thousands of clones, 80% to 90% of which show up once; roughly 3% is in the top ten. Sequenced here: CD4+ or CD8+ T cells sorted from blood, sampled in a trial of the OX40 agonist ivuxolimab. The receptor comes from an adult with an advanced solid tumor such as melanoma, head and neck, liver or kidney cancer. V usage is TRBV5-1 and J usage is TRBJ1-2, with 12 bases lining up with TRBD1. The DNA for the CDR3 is TGCGCCAGCAGCTCAGGGACAGGGGGCGTCTATGGCTACACCTTC. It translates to CASSSGTGGVYGYTF.